The following is a T cell receptor beta chain sequence with its context. No antigen is known for it. The entry originates in a study of shared clonotypes between healthy human individuals. Notes on the study in general: Of the naive CD4 clonotypes, around 5.2% were shared across several donors.

The CDR3 sequence is 14 residues long. V was trimmed by 6 bases and J by 0 bases, leaving 10 bases between them. Germline-derived CDR1 and CDR2 are SNHLY and FYNNEI. The authors ran the assay at deep level. TCRdb's table, derived via immunoSEQ multiplex PCR, lists solely in-frame clones and lacks some. The sample shows roughly 700,000 clones, around 72% of them seen only once. This TCR was sampled from a woman aged 25 to 39 in good health. The chain is built from TRBV2 and TRBJ2-3; TRBD2 might be the D (5 bases). Sequenced sample: memory CD4+ T cells sorted from blood. Documented subset: CD45RA-negative fraction. DNA of the CDR3: TGTGCCAGCAGACAGACTACGAGCACAGATACGCAGTATTTT. Translation gives CASRQTTSTDTQYF.